This TCR beta chain is drawn from a study of blood T cell repertoires in COVID-19. Method: immunoSEQ multiplex PCR; TCRdb's copy keeps in-frame clones and lacks some. The profile shows 120,000 or so clones, around 80% of them singletons. CDR1 and CDR2 from the germline V gene are SQVTM and ANQGSEA. This CDR3 has 12 amino acids. Losses at the gene ends were 2 bases for V and 14 bases for J; bases not matched to a gene: 6. The V gene is TRBV29-1, the J gene TRBJ2-3; 11 nucleotides line up with TRBD1. Sequencing was done on a sample of peripheral blood. This TCR was recovered from a woman older than 75 with acute or convalescent COVID-19. CDR3 coding DNA: TGCAGCGTTGAATCCGGGACAGGGGGGATGTATTTT. Protein product: CSVESGTGGMYF.